This T cell receptor (beta chain) was sequenced for a study of cytomegalovirus exposure and HLA in healthy donors. Study-wide points: In presence/absence analyses, roughly uniform sequencing depth across donors was assumed. Fewer N-insertions than the 666-donor mean were reportedly shown by an Asian-associated ancestry cluster in a later analysis.

As regards this clone: What it binds is unknown.

With 60 Vbeta and 13 Jbeta primers, the PCR was carried out. Libraries were prepared by immunoSEQ multiplex PCR; TCRdb keeps only in-frame clonotypes and omits some of them. The clone table shows some 120,000 clones, with the ten largest holding 3% to 4.5%. Sequencing was done on a sample of PBMCs. This sequence was found in a man in his thirties or forties in good health and CMV-seronegative.

CDR3 residues: CASSFRWDRGRRYNEQFF. DNA of the CDR3: TGTGCCAGCAGCTTTCGGTGGGACAGGGGGCGGAGATACAATGAGCAGTTCTTC. The chain carries TRBV7-2 and TRBJ2-1; 12 bases are a match to TRBD1. Germline V gene sequence: CDR1 SGHTA, CDR2 FQGNSA. Unmatched junction bases numbered 10, after V lost 3 bases and J lost 4 bases. CDR3 length: 18 residues. The full variable domain, completed using reference TRBV7-2 and TRBJ2-1, is GAGVSQSPSNKVTEKGKDVELRCDPISGHTALYWYRQSLGQGLEFLIYFQGNSAPDKSGLPSDRFSAERTGGSVSTLTIQRTQQEDSAVYLCASSFRWDRGRRYNEQFFGPGTRLTVL.